One and the same sample provided the 19 T cell receptor beta chains below, sequenced in a study of blood T cells in healthy people across ages (dated by TCRdb to between 2014 and 2016). Library preparation used 5' RACE. The listed sequencing device is Illumina HiSeq 2500. A second PCR of about 6 to 11 cycles was run with a J-beta primer mix and a sample-barcoded 5' primer. TCRdb reprocessed the public reads (quality trimming at Q25 with fastp, clone calling with MiXCR) and kept in-frame beta chains. Identical CDR3 protein sequences are pooled into one entry, listed with their most common genes and DNA. This sample gives hundreds of thousands of distinct CDR3 sequences in total; around 31% of them show up just once. Jointly, the top ten make up 15% to 18% of the sample. The source material was blood. The source is a woman aged 80 or over in good health.

This clonotype was seen a few times. The CDR3: CASGTGGLKGDTQYF. The CDR3 region has the DNA TGTGCCAGCGGGACAGGGGGACTTAAGGGCGACACTCAGTACTTC. The V gene is TRBV6-6, the J gene TRBJ2-4; the match to TRBD1 covers 11 bases. The CDR3 covers 15 residues. From germline, CDR1 is MNHNY and CDR2 SVGAGI (reference sequence). V shed 8 bases and J 12 bases; nucleotides not matched to a gene: 15.

V is TRBV7-9 and J is TRBJ2-3; D remains unclear. CDR3 length equals 15 residues. The germline V gene has CDR1 SEHNR and CDR2 FQNEAQ (reference sequence). Between the trimmed V and J ends, which lost 3 bases and 6 bases, there was a span of 16 bases. The CDR3 loop is CASSFSQEFIDTQYF. For the CDR3, the DNA is TGTGCCAGCAGCTTTAGTCAGGAGTTTATTGATACGCAGTATTTT.

This clonotype was seen a handful of times. The chain joins TRBV2 to TRBJ2-3; the match to TRBD1 covers 10 bases. The CDR3 is 15 amino acids. Germline lookup yields CDR1 SNHLY and CDR2 FYNNEI. The V segment lost 6 bases and the J segment 1 base; nucleotides outside the gene matches: 4. The CDR3: CASRGQGSRTDTQYF. CDR3 coding DNA: TGTGCCAGCAGGGGACAGGGGTCACGCACAGATACGCAGTATTTT.

This clonotype showed up many times. The chain carries TRBV28 and TRBJ2-7; 9 bases are a match to TRBD1. The CDR3 totals 16 residues. CDR1 is MDHEN and CDR2 is SYDVKM in the germline V gene. J lost 5 bases, V lost 4 bases, and 12 bases had no gene match. The CDR3 nucleotides read TGTGCCAGCAGTTCAGGGGGACAGGGCCGTGGGGACGAGCAGTACTTC. This translates into CASSSGGQGRGDEQYF.

This clonotype appeared many times. V usage is TRBV7-2 and J usage is TRBJ2-5; TRBD2 matches 7 bases. The CDR3 is 14 amino acids. V trimming: 5 bases; J trimming: 2 bases; junction bases outside the gene matches: 5. Germline V gives CDR1 SGHTA, CDR2 FQGNSA. The CDR3 DNA reads TGTGCCAGCAGCGGGGGGGGATCACAAGAGACCCAGTACTTC. Protein product: CASSGGGSQETQYF.

This clonotype was counted between two and nine times. This chain joins TRBV20-1 and TRBJ2-5, with no clear D. The CDR3 has 15 residues. Per germline, CDR1 DFQATT and CDR2 SNEGSKA (reference sequence). V dropped 1 base and J dropped 11 bases, with 23 bases sitting between them. The DNA for the CDR3 is TGCAGTGCTAGAGCTGCCCACTTGGGTTACAATGAGCAGTACTTC. It codes for CSARAAHLGYNEQYF.

This clonotype occurred many times. V usage is TRBV27 and J usage is TRBJ2-1; possible D gene TRBD2, 7 bases. Germline lookup yields CDR1 MNHEY and CDR2 SMNVEV (reference sequence). The germline V and J ends were trimmed by 7 bases and 4 bases, with 20 bases remaining between them. There are 16 residues in the CDR3. The CDR3 DNA is TGTGCCAGCACCATCCGGGGGGCCCTGGGGTACAATGAGCAGTTCTTC. Protein: CASTIRGALGYNEQFF.

The chain is built from TRBV19 and TRBJ1-1; TRBD1 is a possible D gene (5 bases). V lost 6 bases to trimming and J lost 7 bases, with 21 bases between them. The germline V gene has CDR1 LNHDA and CDR2 SQIVND (reference sequence). The CDR3 covers 15 residues. CDR3 sequence (DNA): TGTGCCAGTAGCCGACGGGGACGGGGATACGATGAAGCTTTCTTT. Translated, it gives CASSRRGRGYDEAFF.

This clonotype was seen many times. The gene calls are TRBV24-1 and TRBJ2-1; 13 bases fit TRBD2. V lost 4 bases and J lost 0; bases outside the gene matches: 5. This CDR3 contains 18 residues. From germline, CDR1 is KGHDR and CDR2 SFDVKD. CDR3 nucleotides: TGTGCCACCAGTGACCCACTAGCGGGGGGGAGCTCCTACAATGAGCAGTTCTTC. Amino acid sequence: CATSDPLAGGSSYNEQFF.

In this sample, this clonotype turned up many times. The chain carries TRBV7-2 and TRBJ1-6; D is perhaps TRBD1 (5 bases). The CDR3 is made up of 17 amino acids. In germline, CDR1 is SGHTA, CDR2 FQGNSA. The V gene lost 3 bases and the J gene lost 7 bases, with 19 bases spanning the gap. CDR3 amino acids: CASSFPGGGIGNSPLHF. The CDR3 region has the DNA TGTGCCAGCAGCTTCCCCGGCGGGGGGATAGGCAATTCACCCCTCCACTTT.

The table lists this clonotype with a few counts. The chain joins TRBV3-1 to TRBJ2-5; D is ambiguous. The CDR3 spans 12 residues. V lost 1 base, J lost 10 bases, and 10 bases lay in between. The germline gives CDR1 LGHDT, CDR2 YNNKEL (reference sequence). CDR3 sequence reads: CASSQGPAVQYF. Here the CDR3 DNA reads TGTGCCAGCAGCCAAGGCCCTGCGGTCCAGTACTTC.

V and J are TRBV29-1 and TRBJ2-7; perhaps TRBD1 as D (5 bases). The J call could be wrong; TRBJ2-4 is a better fit for the DNA end. The length of the CDR3 is 13 residues. The germline V gene encodes CDR1 SQVTM and CDR2 ANQGSEA. The CDR3 DNA reads TGCAGCGTTCTCCCGGACACATTAAACATTCAGTACTTC. It translates to CSVLPDTLNIQYF.

This CDR3 reads CASTQETNTGELFF. The DNA for the CDR3 is TGTGCCAGCACCCAGGAGACGAACACCGGGGAGCTGTTTTTT. The chain links TRBV7-8 to TRBJ2-2, with D hard to call. The V gene's germline CDR1 is SGHVS and CDR2 FQNEAQ. The CDR3 loop spans 14 amino acids. V was trimmed by 7 bases and J by 0 bases, leaving 9 bases between them.

Worth noting for this clonotype: This may stem from a read error, because a much larger clone lies one nucleotide away. The V call is TRBV20-1, the J call TRBJ2-7; TRBD2 agrees at 15 bases. The germline V gene encodes CDR1 DFQATT and CDR2 SNEGSKA (reference sequence). This CDR3 region has 14 residues. Unmatched junction bases numbered 4, after V lost 3 bases and J lost 7 bases. CDR3 sequence: CSARGLAGGNEQYF. The CDR3 bases are TGCAGTGCTAGGGGACTAGCGGGGGGTAATGAGCAGTACTTC.

Note on this clonotype: One end of the junction is discordant with germline, which a read error may explain. This sequence joins TRBV27 and TRBJ2-7; 8 nucleotides agree with TRBD1. The germline CDR1 and CDR2 sequences are MNHEY and SMNVEV (reference sequence). The CDR3 consists of 16 residues. The CDR3 bases are TGTGCCTGCAGTTTCCGCGGCCGGACAGGGATGGACGAGCAGTACTTC. Protein: CACSFRGRTGMDEQYF.

DNA of the CDR3: TGCGCCAGCAGCTCTAGCGGGAGGGCCTACGAGCAGTACTTC. It encodes CASSSSGRAYEQYF. The J gene is TRBJ2-7, the V gene TRBV5-1; 12 bases are a match to TRBD2. This CDR3 has 14 residues. V lost 3 bases to trimming and J lost 2 bases; unmatched junction nucleotides: 0. Germline loops: CDR1 SGHRS, CDR2 YFSETQ.

The chain couples TRBV20-1 to TRBJ2-7; the match to TRBD1 covers 9 bases. The V gene end was trimmed by 1 base and the J gene end by 3 bases; junction bases not matched to a gene: 4. The CDR3 totals 14 residues. CDR1 and CDR2 from the germline V gene are DFQATT and SNEGSKA (reference sequence). The CDR3 loop is CSARGQGGNYEQYF. CDR3 nucleotide sequence: TGCAGTGCTAGAGGACAGGGGGGAAACTACGAGCAGTACTTC.

The rearrangement links TRBV7-2 to TRBJ2-3; 12 bases are shared with TRBD2. V dropped 5 bases and J dropped 6; count of bases not matched to a gene: 12. Germline V gene sequence: CDR1 SGHTA, CDR2 FQGNSA. The CDR3 is made up of 17 amino acids. The chain's CDR3 is CASSQDRGLAGLDTQYF. CDR3 DNA: TGTGCCAGCAGCCAAGATCGAGGACTAGCGGGACTTGATACGCAGTATTTT. The full variable domain, its missing parts supplied by reference TRBV7-2 and TRBJ2-3, is GAGVSQSPSNKVTEKGKDVELRCDPISGHTALYWYRQSLGQGLEFLIYFQGNSAPDKSGLPSDRFSAERTGGSVSTLTIQRTQQEDSAVYLCASSQDRGLAGLDTQYFGPGTRLTVL.

This clonotype appeared once. Just one base apart from a much larger clone, this may be a read error. The V call is TRBV30, the J call TRBJ2-7, with 9 positions matching TRBD1. This CDR3 spans 14 amino acids. Germline CDR1 is GTSNPN and CDR2 is SVGIG (reference sequence). Here the CDR3 DNA reads TGTGTTTGGACAAGGGACAGGGATTCCTACGAGCAGTACTTC. Translated: CVWTRDRDSYEQYF. The variable domain in full, with the rest retrieved from reference TRBV30 and TRBJ2-7, is SQTIHQWPATLVQPVGSPLSLECTVEGTSNPNLYWYRQAAGRGLQLLFYSVGIGQISSEVPQNLSASRPQDRQFILSSKKLLLSDSGFYLCVWTRDRDSYEQYFGPGTRLTVT.